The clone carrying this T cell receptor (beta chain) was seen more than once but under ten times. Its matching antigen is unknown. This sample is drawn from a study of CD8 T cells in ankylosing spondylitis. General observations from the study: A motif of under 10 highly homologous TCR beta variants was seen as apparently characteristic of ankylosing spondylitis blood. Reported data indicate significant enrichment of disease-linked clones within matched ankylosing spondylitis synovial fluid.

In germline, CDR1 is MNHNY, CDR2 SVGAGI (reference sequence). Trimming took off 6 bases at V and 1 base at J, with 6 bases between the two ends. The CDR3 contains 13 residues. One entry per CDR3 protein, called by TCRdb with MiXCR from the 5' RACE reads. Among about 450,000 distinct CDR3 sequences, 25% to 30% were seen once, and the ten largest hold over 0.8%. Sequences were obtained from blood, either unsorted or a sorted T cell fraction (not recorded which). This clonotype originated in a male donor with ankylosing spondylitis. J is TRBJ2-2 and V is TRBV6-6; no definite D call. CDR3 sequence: CASRDQNTGELFF. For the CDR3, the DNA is TGTGCCAGCAGAGACCAGAACACCGGGGAGCTGTTTTTT.